Listed here are 20 T cell receptor beta chains from one sample, sequenced in a study of T cells in Graves' hyperthyroidism and ophthalmopathy. The TCR beta CDR3 regions underwent amplification using RNA transcripts as the source. Using the HTBI primer set, a first-round RT-PCR was run on the TCR CDR3. Via MiXCR, TCRdb re-called the multiplex PCR reads, giving one row per CDR3 protein. The repertoire has some 460,000 distinct CDR3 sequences, about a sixth of them found once; the top ten carry less than 15%. Specimen: blood. These receptors came from a woman younger than 35 with Graves' hyperthyroidism.

This clonotype has ten or more counts. J is TRBJ2-3 and V is TRBV6-6; tentative D call: TRBD2 (6 bases). This CDR3 has 17 amino acids. The V gene lost 0 bases and the J gene lost 0 bases, with 13 bases spanning the gap. Germline CDR1 MNHNY, CDR2 SVGAGI (reference sequence). CDR3 residues: CASSYSIGLTSTDTQYF. As DNA, the CDR3 is TGTGCCAGCAGTTACTCGATCGGACTAACTAGCACAGATACGCAGTATTTT.

This clonotype was seen at least ten times. The V call is TRBV20-1, the J call TRBJ2-7, with unresolved D. The V end lost 5 bases, the J end lost 5 bases, and 25 bases lay between the germline ends. The CDR3 contains 16 residues. CDR1 and CDR2 (germline): DFQATT, SNEGSKA (reference sequence). CDR3 DNA: TGCAGTGCTTCGCGTGTCCAGAGTCTAGGATTCCACGAGCAGTACTTC. It yields the protein CSASRVQSLGFHEQYF.

This clonotype was seen many times. The gene calls are TRBV11-1 and TRBJ2-7; D remains unclear. V was cut by 1 base and J by 5 bases, with 15 bases left in between. The CDR3 spans 15 residues. Germline assignment: CDR1 SGHAT and CDR2 FQDESV (reference sequence). CDR3 sequence (DNA): TGTGCCAGCAGCTTAGGCCCCGGGCACCTAAACGAGCAGTACTTC. This sequence encodes CASSLGPGHLNEQYF.

This clonotype was found many times. J is TRBJ2-5 and V is TRBV2; D is ambiguous. Trimming stripped 6 bases from V and 0 bases from J, with 2 bases between. Germline CDR1 is SNHLY and CDR2 is FYNNEI. This CDR3 has 11 residues. The CDR3 region has the DNA TGTGCCAGCAGCCACCAAGAGACCCAGTACTTC. It translates to CASSHQETQYF.

To note about this clonotype: Germline is not matched at one junction end, which may reflect a read error. The V call is TRBV12-3 or TRBV12-4, the J call TRBJ1-6; maybe TRBD1 (6 bases). The length of the CDR3 is 14 residues. CDR3 in amino acids: CASSFDRSYSPPHF. In DNA, the CDR3 is TGTGCCAGCAGTTTCGACAGGTCCTATTCACCCCCCCACTTT.

As regards this clonotype: A much larger clone lies a single base off, so this may be a read error. The chain links TRBV29-1 to TRBJ2-7, with 9 bases that match TRBD1. V was clipped by 8 bases and J by 0 bases; unmatched bases: 5. The CDR3 runs to 13 residues. Germline CDR1 reads SQVTM; CDR2 reads ANQGSEA. In DNA form, the CDR3 reads TGCAGCTCCCAGGGACAGGGCTCCTACGAGCAGTACTTC. This translates into CSSQGQGSYEQYF.

Ten or more counts support this clonotype. The chain is built from TRBV12-3 or TRBV12-4 and TRBJ1-3, with D perhaps TRBD1 (6 bases). V was shortened by 2 bases and J by 1 base, with 15 bases between the two germline ends. The CDR3 covers 17 residues. The DNA for the CDR3 is TGTGCCAGCAGTTTATCGGGGGCGAGACGATCTGGAAACACCATATATTTT. Its translation: CASSLSGARRSGNTIYF.

V gene TRBV25-1 combines with J gene TRBJ1-2, with D possibly being TRBD1 (5 bases). V lost 2 bases and J 4 bases, leaving 8 bases between the germline ends. Looked up from germline, CDR1 is MGHDK and CDR2 is SYGVNS. The CDR3 runs to 13 residues. The CDR3 region is CASSETGTYGYTF. The CDR3 DNA sequence: TGTGCCAGCAGTGAAACCGGGACCTATGGCTACACCTTC.

This clonotype was recorded at least ten times. This chain uses TRBV11-2 with TRBJ2-5; TRBD1 agrees at 7 bases. The CDR3 contains 16 residues. Germline trimming cut 5 bases from V and 4 bases from J; bases unmatched to any gene: 13. Per the germline V gene, CDR1 is SGHAT and CDR2 is FQNNGV. CDR3 loop: CASSLRPTGIGETQYF. The CDR3 DNA sequence: TGTGCCAGCAGCCTCAGACCGACAGGGATTGGAGAGACCCAGTACTTC.

The chain employs TRBV7-2 and TRBJ2-7, with 7 positions matching TRBD1. The germline V gene encodes CDR1 SGHTA and CDR2 FQGNSA. J gave up 3 bases and V 5 bases, and 7 bases lay outside the gene matches. CDR3 size: 14 residues. The CDR3 spells CASSRQGGLYEQYF. CDR3 DNA: TGTGCCAGCAGCCGACAGGGCGGGCTCTACGAGCAGTACTTC.

This clonotype was counted ten times or more. The chain combines TRBV2 with TRBJ2-3; 9 bases are a match to TRBD2. Germline V lookup: CDR1 SNHLY, CDR2 FYNNEI. The CDR3 has 15 amino acids. Trimming at V came to 2 bases and at J to 6 bases, leaving 6 bases not matched to a gene. The CDR3 is CASSEPSGMIDTQYF. DNA for the CDR3: TGTGCCAGCAGTGAACCTAGCGGGATGATTGATACGCAGTATTTT.

This clonotype was seen a single time. The chain combines TRBV28 with TRBJ2-3; 9 bases align to TRBD2. V lost 2 bases and J lost 5; bases outside the gene matches: 5. Germline V gene lookup returns CDR1 MDHEN and CDR2 SYDVKM. The CDR3 is 15 residues long. The CDR3 spells CASSLGSGSLDTQYF. The CDR3 nucleotides read TGTGCCAGCAGTTTAGGTAGCGGGAGTTTAGATACGCAGTATTTT.

The chain joins TRBV28 to TRBJ2-1; D remains unclear. The CDR3 sequence is 13 residues long. Per germline, CDR1 MDHEN and CDR2 SYDVKM. V was pared by 4 bases and J by 6 bases, with 10 bases between. As DNA, the CDR3 is TGTGCCAGCAGTTACCCCAAATCCAATGAGCAGTTCTTC. Translation gives CASSYPKSNEQFF.

Regarding this clonotype: A much larger clone lies one base from this, so it may be a read error. V gene TRBV12-3 or TRBV12-4 combines with J gene TRBJ1-1, with 7 bases matching TRBD1. The CDR3 is made up of 18 amino acids. CDR3 loop: CASSLRIGDRAVNTGAFF. The CDR3 DNA reads as TGTGCCAGCAGTTTAAGGATCGGCGACAGGGCTGTGAACACTGGAGCTTTCTTT.

This clonotype has only a few counts. The CDR3 here is CASSQQAGGSTGELFF. As DNA, the CDR3 is TGTGCCAGCAGCCAACAAGCGGGGGGGAGCACCGGGGAGCTGTTTTTT. This rearrangement joins TRBV3-1 to TRBJ2-2; 10 nucleotides align to TRBD2. There are 16 residues in the CDR3. The germline gives CDR1 LGHDT, CDR2 YNNKEL (reference sequence). After removal of 2 bases from V and 4 bases from J, the junction contained 4 bases not matched to a gene.

In its sample, this clonotype was seen many times. This chain joins TRBV18 and TRBJ2-4, with D unclear. The germline V and J ends were trimmed by 6 bases and 0 bases, with 9 bases remaining between them. The CDR3 totals 14 residues. Germline assignment: CDR1 KGHSH and CDR2 LQKENI. The CDR3 DNA sequence: TGTGCCAGCTCTCCCCCCCTAGCCAAAAACATTCAGTACTTC. It encodes CASSPPLAKNIQYF.

This clonotype was detected ten times or more. The gene calls are TRBV5-1 and TRBJ2-7; TRBD2 aligns across 8 bases. The CDR3 has 15 residues. Losses at the gene ends were 4 bases for V and 2 bases for J; bases not matched to a gene: 8. Germline V lookup: CDR1 SGHRS, CDR2 YFSETQ. In DNA form, the CDR3 reads TGCGCCAGCAGCCAGCGCGGCGGGAGGACCTACGAGCAGTACTTC. Protein: CASSQRGGRTYEQYF.

This clonotype has at least ten counts. V is TRBV28 and J is TRBJ1-2, with a weak D call TRBD1 (5 bases). The CDR3 contains 15 residues. The V end was cut by 5 bases, the J end by 4 bases, with 17 bases between. The germline V gene has CDR1 MDHEN and CDR2 SYDVKM. The CDR3, as DNA: TGTGCCAGCAGTCCGGGACGTTCAGCCTTCTATGGCTACACCTTC. Translated, it gives CASSPGRSAFYGYTF.

The chain carries TRBV15 and TRBJ2-1, with 9 bases identical to TRBD2. The length of the CDR3 is 16 residues. Germline CDR1 LNHNV, CDR2 YYDKDF (reference sequence). V shed 1 base and J 6 bases; nucleotides not matched to a gene: 7. CDR3 sequence: CATSRVIAGVANEQFF. In nucleotides, the CDR3 is TGTGCCACCAGCAGAGTGATAGCGGGAGTAGCCAATGAGCAGTTCTTC.

This clonotype was picked up many times. The V gene is TRBV3-1, the J gene TRBJ2-1; TRBD1 aligns across 7 bases. Per the germline V gene, CDR1 is LGHDT and CDR2 is YNNKEL (reference sequence). The CDR3 has 17 amino acids. V shed 0 bases, J shed 3 bases, and the junction held 8 bases outside the gene matches. The CDR3 DNA reads TGTGCCAGCAGCCAAGATCTGAGGGGGCTTGTCTACAATGAGCAGTTCTTC. Translation: CASSQDLRGLVYNEQFF.